Detailed here is one T cell receptor (beta chain). The data are from a study of blood T cell repertoires in COVID-19. Overall study context: Donors in the United States, Italy and Spain gave samples during acute or convalescent COVID-19. The analysed material was cDNA or gDNA that came from T cells, B-cell-depleted T cells, or PBMCs.

TCRdb's copy holds only in-frame clones and misses some; the assay was immunoSEQ multiplex PCR. The data contain 150,000 to 200,000 clones, 80% to 90% of them singletons. Living in 20 to 30 US areas, the participants were between roughly 18 and 89 years of age. Assignment of participants to cohorts was predicated upon participant-reported clinical history. V dropped 3 bases and J dropped 4 bases, with 9 bases sitting between them. The germline V gene has CDR1 GTSNPN and CDR2 SVGIG (reference sequence). CDR3 length: 13 residues. The rearrangement links TRBV30 to TRBJ2-2; the D gene is possibly TRBD2 (6 bases). The clonotype comes from a woman in her 40s with acute COVID-19. Sequenced: PBMCs or T cells enriched from blood (not recorded which). CDR3 in DNA: TGTGCCTGGAGACTAGCTGGCACCGGGGAGCTGTTTTTT. Amino acids: CAWRLAGTGELFF.